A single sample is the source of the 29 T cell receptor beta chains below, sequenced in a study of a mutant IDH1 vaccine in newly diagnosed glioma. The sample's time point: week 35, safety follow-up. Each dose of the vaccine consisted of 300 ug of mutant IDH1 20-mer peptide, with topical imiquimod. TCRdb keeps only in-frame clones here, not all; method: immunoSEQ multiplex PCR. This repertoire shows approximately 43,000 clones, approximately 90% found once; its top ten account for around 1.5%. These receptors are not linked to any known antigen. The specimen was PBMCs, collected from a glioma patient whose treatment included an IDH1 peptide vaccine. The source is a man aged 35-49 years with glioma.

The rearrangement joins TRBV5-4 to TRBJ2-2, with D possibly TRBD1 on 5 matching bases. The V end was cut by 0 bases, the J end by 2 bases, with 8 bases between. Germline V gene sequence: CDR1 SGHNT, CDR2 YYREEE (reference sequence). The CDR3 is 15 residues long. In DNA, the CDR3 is TGTGCCAGCAGCTTGGGACAGCTTAACACCGGGGAGCTGTTTTTT. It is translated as CASSLGQLNTGELFF.

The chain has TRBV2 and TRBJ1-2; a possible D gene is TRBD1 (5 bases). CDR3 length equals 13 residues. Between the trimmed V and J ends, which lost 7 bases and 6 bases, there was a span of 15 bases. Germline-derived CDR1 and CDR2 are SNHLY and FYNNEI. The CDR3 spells CASTGDKRNGYTF. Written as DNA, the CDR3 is TGTGCCAGCACGGGGGATAAGCGAAATGGCTACACCTTC.

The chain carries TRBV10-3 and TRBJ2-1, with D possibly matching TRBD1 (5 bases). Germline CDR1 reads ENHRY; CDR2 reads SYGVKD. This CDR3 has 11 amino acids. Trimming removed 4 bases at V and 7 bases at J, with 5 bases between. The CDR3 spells CAISGQNEQFF. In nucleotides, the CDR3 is TGTGCCATCAGTGGACAGAATGAGCAGTTCTTC.

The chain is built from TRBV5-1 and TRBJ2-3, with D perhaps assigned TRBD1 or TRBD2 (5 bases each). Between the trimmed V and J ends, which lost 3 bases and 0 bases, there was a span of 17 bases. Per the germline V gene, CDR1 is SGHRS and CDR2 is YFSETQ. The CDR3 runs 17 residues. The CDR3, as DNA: TGCGCCAGCAGCTCCCCTTTCACGGGACCCAGCACAGATACGCAGTATTTT. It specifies CASSSPFTGPSTDTQYF.

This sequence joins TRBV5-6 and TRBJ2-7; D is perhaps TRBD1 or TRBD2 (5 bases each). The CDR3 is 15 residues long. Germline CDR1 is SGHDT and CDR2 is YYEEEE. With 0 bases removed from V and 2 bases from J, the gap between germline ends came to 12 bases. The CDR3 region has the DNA TGTGCCAGCAGCTTGGTAGGGGACGGTACCTACGAGCAGTACGTC. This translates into CASSLVGDGTYEQYV.

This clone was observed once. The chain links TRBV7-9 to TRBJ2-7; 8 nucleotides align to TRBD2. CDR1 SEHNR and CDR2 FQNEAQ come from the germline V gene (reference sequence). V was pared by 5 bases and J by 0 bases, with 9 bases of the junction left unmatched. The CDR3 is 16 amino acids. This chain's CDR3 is CASSAVDSGNSYEQYF. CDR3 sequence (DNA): TGTGCCAGCAGCGCGGTTGATAGCGGGAACTCCTACGAGCAGTACTTC.

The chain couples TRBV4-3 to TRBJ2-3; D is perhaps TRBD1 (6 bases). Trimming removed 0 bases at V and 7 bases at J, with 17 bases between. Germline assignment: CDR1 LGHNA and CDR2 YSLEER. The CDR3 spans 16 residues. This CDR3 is CASSQDGLGAVNTQYF. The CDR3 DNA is TGCGCCAGCAGCCAAGATGGGTTGGGGGCTGTAAATACGCAGTATTTT.

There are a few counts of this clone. CDR3 amino acids: CEKQGAEQPQHF. CDR3 nucleotide sequence: TGTGAAAAACAGGGGGCAGAGCAGCCCCAGCATTTT. J is TRBJ1-5 and V is TRBV30; 9 bases fit TRBD1. The germline gives CDR1 GTSNPN, CDR2 SVGIG (reference sequence). The CDR3 length is 12 residues.

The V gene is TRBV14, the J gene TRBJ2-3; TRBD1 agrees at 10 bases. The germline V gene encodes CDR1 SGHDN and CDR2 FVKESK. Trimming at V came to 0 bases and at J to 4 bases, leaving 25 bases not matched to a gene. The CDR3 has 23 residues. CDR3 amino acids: CASSQDNRMLPLRQGAFSDTQYF. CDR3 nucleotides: TGTGCCAGCAGCCAAGATAATCGGATGTTACCGTTACGACAGGGGGCTTTTTCAGATACGCAGTATTTT.

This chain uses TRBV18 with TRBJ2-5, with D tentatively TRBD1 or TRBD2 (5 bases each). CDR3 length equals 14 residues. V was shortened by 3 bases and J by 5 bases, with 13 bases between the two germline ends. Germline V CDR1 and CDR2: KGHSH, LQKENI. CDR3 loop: CASSPFGGSETQYF. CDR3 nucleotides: TGTGCCAGCTCACCCTTTGGGGGATCGGAGACCCAGTACTTC.

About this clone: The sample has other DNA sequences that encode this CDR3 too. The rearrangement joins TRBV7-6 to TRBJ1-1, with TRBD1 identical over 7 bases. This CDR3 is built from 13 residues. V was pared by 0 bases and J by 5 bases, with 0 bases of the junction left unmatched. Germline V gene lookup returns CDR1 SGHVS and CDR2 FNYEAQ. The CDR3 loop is CASSLATGTEAFF. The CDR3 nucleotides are TGTGCCAGCAGCTTAGCGACAGGGACTGAAGCTTTCTTT.

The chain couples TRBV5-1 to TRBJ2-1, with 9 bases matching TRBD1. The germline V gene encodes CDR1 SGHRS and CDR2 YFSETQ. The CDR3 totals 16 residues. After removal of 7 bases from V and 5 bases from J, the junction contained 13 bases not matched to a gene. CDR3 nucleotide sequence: TGCGCCAGCGACAGGGGGGAGAAGCGGTCACACAATGAGCAGTTCTTC. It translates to CASDRGEKRSHNEQFF.

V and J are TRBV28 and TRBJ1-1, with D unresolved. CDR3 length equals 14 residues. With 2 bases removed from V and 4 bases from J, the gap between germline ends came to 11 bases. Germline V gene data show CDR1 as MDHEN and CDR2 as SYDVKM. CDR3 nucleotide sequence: TGTGCCAGCAGTTTAGGGGTGGGTGGCACTGAAGCTTTCTTT. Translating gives CASSLGVGGTEAFF.

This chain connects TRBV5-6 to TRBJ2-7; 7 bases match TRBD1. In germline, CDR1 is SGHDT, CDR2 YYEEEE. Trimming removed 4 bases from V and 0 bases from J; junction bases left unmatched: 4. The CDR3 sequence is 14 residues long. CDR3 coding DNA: TGTGCCAGCAGCCGCGACAGGGCCTCCTACGAGCAGTACTTC. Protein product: CASSRDRASYEQYF.

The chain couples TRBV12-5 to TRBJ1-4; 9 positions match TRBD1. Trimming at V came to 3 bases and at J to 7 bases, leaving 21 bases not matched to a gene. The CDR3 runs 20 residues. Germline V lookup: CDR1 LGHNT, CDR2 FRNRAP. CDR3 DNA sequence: TGTGCTAGTGGTTTAGCCGTGGCGTCTAACATACAGGGGGCGCGTGAAAAACTGTTTTTT. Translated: CASGLAVASNIQGAREKLFF.

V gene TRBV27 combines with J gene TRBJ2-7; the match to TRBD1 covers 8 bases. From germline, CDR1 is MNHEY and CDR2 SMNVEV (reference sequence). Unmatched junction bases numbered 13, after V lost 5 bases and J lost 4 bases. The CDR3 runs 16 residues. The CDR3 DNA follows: TGTGCCAGCAGTCCCCGACAGGGGAAGGGCCTGTACGAGCAGTACGTC. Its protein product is CASSPRQGKGLYEQYV.

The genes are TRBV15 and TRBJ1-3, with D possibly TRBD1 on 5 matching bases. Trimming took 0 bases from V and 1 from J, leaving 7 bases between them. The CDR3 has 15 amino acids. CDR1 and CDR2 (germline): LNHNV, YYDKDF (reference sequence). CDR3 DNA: TGTGCCACCAGCAGAGATAAGGGGTCTGGAAACACCATATATTTT. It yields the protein CATSRDKGSGNTIYF.

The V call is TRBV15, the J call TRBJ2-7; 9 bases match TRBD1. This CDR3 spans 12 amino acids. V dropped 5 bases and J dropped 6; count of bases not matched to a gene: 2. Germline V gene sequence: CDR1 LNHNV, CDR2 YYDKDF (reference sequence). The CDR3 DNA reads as TGTGCCACCAGCCCGACAGGGGGCGAGCAGTACGTC. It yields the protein CATSPTGGEQYV.

CDR3 sequence (DNA): TGTGCCAGTAGTACGGGACAGGGGGCTGGAGAGCTGTTTTTT. It encodes CASSTGQGAGELFF. The chain links TRBV19 to TRBJ2-2; 12 bases line up with TRBD1. The CDR3 sequence is 14 residues long. Germline trimming cut 4 bases from V and 11 bases from J; bases unmatched to any gene: 5. Germline loops: CDR1 LNHDA, CDR2 SQIVND (reference sequence).

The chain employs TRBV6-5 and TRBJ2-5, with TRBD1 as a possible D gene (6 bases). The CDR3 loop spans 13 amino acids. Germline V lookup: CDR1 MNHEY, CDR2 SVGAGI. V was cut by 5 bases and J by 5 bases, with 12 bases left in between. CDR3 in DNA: TGTGCCAGCAGTAACACAGGGATGGAGACCCAGTACTTC. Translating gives CASSNTGMETQYF.

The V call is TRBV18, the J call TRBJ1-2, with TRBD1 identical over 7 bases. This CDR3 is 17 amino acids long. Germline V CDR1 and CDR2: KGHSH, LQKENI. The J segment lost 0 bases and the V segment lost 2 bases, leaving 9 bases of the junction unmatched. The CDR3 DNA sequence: TGTGCCAGCTCACCAGTTGCCGCCGACAGGGCTAACTATGGCTACACCTTC. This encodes CASSPVAADRANYGYTF.

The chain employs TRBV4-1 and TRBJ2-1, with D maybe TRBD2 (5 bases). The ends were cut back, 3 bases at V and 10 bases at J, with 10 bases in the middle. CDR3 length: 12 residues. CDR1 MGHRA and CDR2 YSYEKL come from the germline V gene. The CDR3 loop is CASSQPSGEQFF. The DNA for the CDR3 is TGCGCCAGCAGCCAGCCCTCGGGGGAGCAGTTCTTC.

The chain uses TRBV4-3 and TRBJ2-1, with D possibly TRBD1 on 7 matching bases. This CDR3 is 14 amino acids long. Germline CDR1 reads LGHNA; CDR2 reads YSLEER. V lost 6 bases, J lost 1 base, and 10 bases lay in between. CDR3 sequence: CASSPGGSYNEQFF. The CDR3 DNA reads TGCGCCAGCAGTCCAGGGGGGTCCTACAATGAGCAGTTCTTC.

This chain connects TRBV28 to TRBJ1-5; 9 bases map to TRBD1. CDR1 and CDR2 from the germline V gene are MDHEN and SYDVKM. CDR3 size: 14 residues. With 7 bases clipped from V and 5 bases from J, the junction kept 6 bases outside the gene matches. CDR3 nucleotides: TGTGCCAGCAACCGGGACAGGGAAGATCAGCCCCAGCATTTT. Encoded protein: CASNRDREDQPQHF. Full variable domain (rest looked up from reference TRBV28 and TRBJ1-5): DVKVTQSSRYLVKRTGEKVFLECVQDMDHENMFWYRQDPGLGLRLIYFSYDVKMKEKGDIPEGYSVSREKKERFSLILESASTNQTSMYLCASNRDREDQPQHFGDGTRLSIL.

In DNA form, the CDR3 reads TGTGCCAGCAGTGAATCCCTACGGACAGGGATCTACTATGGCTACACCTTC. It translates to CASSESLRTGIYYGYTF. The chain recombines TRBV2 with TRBJ1-2, with TRBD1 matching 8 bases. V shed 2 bases and J 3 bases; nucleotides not matched to a gene: 11. The CDR3 consists of 17 residues. Germline CDR1 and CDR2: SNHLY and FYNNEI.

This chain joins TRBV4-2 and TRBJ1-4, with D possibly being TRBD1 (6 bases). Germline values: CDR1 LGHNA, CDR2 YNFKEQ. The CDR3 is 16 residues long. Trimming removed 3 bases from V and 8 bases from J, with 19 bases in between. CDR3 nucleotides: TGTGCCAGCAGCCAGCTCCTCGCAGGGGCAGGAGAAAAACTGTTTTTT. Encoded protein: CASSQLLAGAGEKLFF.

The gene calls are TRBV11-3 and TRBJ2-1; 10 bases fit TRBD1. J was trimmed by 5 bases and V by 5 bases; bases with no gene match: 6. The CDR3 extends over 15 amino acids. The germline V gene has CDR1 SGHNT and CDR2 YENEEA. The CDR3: CASSEMGQGNNEQFF. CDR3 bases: TGTGCCAGCAGCGAAATGGGACAGGGGAACAATGAGCAGTTCTTC. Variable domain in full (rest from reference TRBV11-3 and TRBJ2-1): EAGVVQSPRYKIIEKKQPVAFWCNPISGHNTLYWYLQNLGQGPELLIRYENEEAVDDSQLPKDRFSAERLKGVDSTLKIQPAELGDSAVYLCASSEMGQGNNEQFFGPGTRLTVL.

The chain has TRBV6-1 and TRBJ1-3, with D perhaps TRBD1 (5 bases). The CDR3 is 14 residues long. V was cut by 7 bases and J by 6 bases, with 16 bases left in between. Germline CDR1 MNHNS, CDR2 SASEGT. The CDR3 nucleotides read TGTGCCAGCACCGCAGGGTTAGGGGTAAACACCATATATTTT. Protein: CASTAGLGVNTIYF.

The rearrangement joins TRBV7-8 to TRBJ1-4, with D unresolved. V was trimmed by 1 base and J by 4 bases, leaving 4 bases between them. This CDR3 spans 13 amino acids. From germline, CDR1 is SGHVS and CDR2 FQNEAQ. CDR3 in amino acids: CASSLGLNEKLFF. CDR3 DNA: TGTGCCAGCAGCTTAGGGCTTAATGAAAAACTGTTTTTT. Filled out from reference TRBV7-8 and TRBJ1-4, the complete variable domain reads GAGVSQSPRYKVAKRGQDVALRCDPISGHVSLFWYQQALGQGPEFLTYFQNEAQLDKSGLPSDRFFAERPEGSVSTLKIQRTQQEDSAVYLCASSLGLNEKLFFGSGTQLSVL.